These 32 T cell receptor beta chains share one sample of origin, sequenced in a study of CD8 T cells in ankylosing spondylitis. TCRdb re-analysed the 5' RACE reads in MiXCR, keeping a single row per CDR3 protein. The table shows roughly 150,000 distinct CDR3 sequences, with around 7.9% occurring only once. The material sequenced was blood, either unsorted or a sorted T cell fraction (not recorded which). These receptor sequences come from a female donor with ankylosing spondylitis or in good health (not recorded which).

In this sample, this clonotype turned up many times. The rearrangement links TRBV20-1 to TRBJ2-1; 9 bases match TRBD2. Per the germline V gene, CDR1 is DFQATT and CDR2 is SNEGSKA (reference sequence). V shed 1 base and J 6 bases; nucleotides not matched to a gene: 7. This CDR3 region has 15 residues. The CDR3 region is CSARAGAGGINEQFF. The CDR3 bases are TGCAGTGCTAGAGCGGGCGCGGGGGGGATCAATGAGCAGTTCTTC.

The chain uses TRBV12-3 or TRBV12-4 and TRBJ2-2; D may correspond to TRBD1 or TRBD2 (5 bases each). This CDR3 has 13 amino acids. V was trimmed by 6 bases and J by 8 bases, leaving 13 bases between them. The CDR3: CASRTDGAGELFF. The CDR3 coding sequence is TGTGCCAGCAGGACGGACGGGGCGGGGGAGCTGTTTTTT.

The CDR3 spells CASNPGGLGELFF. CDR3 coding DNA: TGTGCCAGTAATCCAGGGGGCCTGGGGGAGCTGTTTTTT. This chain joins TRBV19 and TRBJ2-2; 8 bases fit TRBD1. V dropped 7 bases and J dropped 8; count of bases not matched to a gene: 6. The CDR3 runs 13 residues. CDR1 and CDR2 (germline): LNHDA, SQIVND (reference sequence).

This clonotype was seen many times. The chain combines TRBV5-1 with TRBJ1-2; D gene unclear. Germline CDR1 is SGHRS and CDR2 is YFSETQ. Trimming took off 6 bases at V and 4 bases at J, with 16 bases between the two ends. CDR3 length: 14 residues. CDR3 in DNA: TGCGCCAGCATCGTGACCCTACTATCCTATGGCTACACCTTC. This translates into CASIVTLLSYGYTF.

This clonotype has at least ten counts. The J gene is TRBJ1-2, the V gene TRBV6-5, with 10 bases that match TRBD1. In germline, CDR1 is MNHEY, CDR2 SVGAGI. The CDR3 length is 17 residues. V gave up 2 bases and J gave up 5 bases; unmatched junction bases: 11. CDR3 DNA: TGTGCCAGCAGTTACAGCGGGGGGACAGGGGCCTATTATGGCTACACCTTC. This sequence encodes CASSYSGGTGAYYGYTF.

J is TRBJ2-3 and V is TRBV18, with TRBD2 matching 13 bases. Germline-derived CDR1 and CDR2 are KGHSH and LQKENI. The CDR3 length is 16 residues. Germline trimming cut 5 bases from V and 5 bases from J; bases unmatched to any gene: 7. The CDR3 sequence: CASSTWTSGGQDTQYF. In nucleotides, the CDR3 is TGTGCCAGCTCAACTTGGACTAGCGGGGGCCAAGATACGCAGTATTTT.

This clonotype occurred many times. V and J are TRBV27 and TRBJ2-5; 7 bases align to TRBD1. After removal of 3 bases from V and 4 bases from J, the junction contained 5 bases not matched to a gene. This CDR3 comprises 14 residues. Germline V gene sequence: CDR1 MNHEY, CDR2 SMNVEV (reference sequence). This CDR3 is CASSLIGGLETQYF. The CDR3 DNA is TGTGCCAGCAGTTTGATAGGGGGCTTAGAGACCCAGTACTTC.

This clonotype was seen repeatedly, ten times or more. In DNA form, the CDR3 reads TGTGCCTGGAGTGTACGGGTCTGGAACACTGAAGCTTTCTTT. The encoded protein is CAWSVRVWNTEAFF. The rearrangement uses TRBV30 and TRBJ1-1, with D unclear. This CDR3 spans 14 amino acids. Germline lookup yields CDR1 GTSNPN and CDR2 SVGIG (reference sequence). Trimming stripped 0 bases from V and 1 base from J, with 9 bases between.

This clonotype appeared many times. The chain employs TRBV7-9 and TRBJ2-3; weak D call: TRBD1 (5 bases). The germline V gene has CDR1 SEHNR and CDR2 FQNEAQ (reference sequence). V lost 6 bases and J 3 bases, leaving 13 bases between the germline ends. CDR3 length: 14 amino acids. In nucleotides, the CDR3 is TGTGCCAGCAGACCCAGGGTCGGGACAGATACGCAGTATTTT. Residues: CASRPRVGTDTQYF.

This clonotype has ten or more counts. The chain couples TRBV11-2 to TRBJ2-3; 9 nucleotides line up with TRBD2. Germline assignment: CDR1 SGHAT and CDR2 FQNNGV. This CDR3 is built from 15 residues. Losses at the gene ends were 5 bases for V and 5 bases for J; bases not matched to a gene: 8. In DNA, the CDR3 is TGTGCCAGCAGCAAGGCAGCGGGGGGCCTAGATACGCAGTATTTT. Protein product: CASSKAAGGLDTQYF.

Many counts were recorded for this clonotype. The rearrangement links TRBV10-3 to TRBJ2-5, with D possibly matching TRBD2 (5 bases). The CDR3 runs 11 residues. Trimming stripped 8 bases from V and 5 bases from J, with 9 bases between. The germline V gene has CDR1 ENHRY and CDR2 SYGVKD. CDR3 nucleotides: TGTGCCATCGCATCGGGGGAGACCCAGTACTTC. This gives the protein CAIASGETQYF.

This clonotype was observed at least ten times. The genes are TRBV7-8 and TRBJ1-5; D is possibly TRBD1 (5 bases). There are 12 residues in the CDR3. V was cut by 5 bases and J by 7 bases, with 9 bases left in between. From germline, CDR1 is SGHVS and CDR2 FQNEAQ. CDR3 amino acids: CASSARAQPQHF. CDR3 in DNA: TGTGCCAGCAGCGCCAGGGCACAGCCCCAGCATTTT.

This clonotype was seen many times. CDR3 region: CASSVEAPREQYF. The CDR3 region has the DNA TGTGCCAGCAGTGTAGAGGCCCCCAGGGAGCAGTACTTC. The chain is built from TRBV2 and TRBJ2-7; no clear D gene. This CDR3 region has 13 residues. The V and J ends lost 4 bases and 7 bases respectively, with 14 bases between them. CDR1 SNHLY and CDR2 FYNNEI come from the germline V gene.

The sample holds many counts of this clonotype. DNA of the CDR3: TGTGCCAGCAGTTGGGGCATCTATGGCTACACCTTC. The encoded protein is CASSWGIYGYTF. The chain carries TRBV6-2 or TRBV6-3 and TRBJ1-2; weak D call: TRBD1 (5 bases). CDR1 and CDR2 from the germline V gene are MNHEY and SVGEGT. The V gene lost 4 bases and the J gene lost 4 bases, with 7 bases spanning the gap. CDR3 length equals 12 residues.

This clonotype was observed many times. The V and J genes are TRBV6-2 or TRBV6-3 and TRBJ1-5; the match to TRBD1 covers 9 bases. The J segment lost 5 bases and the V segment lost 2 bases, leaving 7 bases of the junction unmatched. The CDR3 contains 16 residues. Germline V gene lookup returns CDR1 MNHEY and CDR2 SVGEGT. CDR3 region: CASSYPRQGGHQPQHF. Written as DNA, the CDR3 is TGTGCCAGCAGTTACCCCCGACAGGGGGGTCATCAGCCCCAGCATTTT.

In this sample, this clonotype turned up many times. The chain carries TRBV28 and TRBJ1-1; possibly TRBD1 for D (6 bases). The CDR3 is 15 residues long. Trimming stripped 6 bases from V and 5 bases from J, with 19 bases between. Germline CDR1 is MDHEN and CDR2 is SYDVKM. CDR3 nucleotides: TGTGCCAGCAGACCATATGGGGGGCGCGGAACTGAAGCTTTCTTT. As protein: CASRPYGGRGTEAFF.

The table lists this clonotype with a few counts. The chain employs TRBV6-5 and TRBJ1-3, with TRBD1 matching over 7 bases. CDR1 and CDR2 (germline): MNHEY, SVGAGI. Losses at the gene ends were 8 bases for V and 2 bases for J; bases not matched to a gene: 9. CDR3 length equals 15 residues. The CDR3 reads CASVRTGDTGNTIYF. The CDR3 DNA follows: TGTGCCAGCGTTCGGACAGGCGACACTGGAAACACCATATATTTT.

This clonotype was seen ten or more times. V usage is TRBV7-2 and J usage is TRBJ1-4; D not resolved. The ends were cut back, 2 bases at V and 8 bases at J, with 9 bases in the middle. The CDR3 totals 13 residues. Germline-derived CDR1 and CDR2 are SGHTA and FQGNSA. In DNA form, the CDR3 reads TGTGCCAGCAGCTTATCAAGTCAGGAAAAACTGTTTTTT. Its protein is CASSLSSQEKLFF.

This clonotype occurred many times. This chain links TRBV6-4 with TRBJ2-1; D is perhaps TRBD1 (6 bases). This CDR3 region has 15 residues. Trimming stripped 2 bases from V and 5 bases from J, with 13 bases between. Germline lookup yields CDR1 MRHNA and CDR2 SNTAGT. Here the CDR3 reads CASSDGGRGHNEQFF. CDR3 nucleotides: TGTGCCAGCAGTGACGGGGGCAGGGGCCACAATGAGCAGTTCTTC.

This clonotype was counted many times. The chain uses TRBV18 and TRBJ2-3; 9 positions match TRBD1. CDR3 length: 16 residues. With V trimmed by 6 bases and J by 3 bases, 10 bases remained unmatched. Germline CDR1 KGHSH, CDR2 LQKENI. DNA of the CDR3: TGTGCCAGCTCTCGACGGACAGGGGCTGGTACAGATACGCAGTATTTT. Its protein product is CASSRRTGAGTDTQYF.

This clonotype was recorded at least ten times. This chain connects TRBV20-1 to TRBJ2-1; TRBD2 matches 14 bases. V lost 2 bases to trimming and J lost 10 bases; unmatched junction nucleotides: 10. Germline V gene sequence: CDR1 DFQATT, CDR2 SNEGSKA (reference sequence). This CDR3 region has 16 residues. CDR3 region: CSARSPTSGGAREQFF. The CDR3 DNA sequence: TGCAGTGCTAGATCTCCGACTAGCGGGGGGGCTCGGGAGCAGTTCTTC.

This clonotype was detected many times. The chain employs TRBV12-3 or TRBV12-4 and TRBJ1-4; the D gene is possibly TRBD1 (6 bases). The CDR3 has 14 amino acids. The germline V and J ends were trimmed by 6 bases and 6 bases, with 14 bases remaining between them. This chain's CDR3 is CASSRAGGYEKLFF. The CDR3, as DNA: TGTGCCAGCAGCCGAGCGGGGGGCTATGAAAAACTGTTTTTT.

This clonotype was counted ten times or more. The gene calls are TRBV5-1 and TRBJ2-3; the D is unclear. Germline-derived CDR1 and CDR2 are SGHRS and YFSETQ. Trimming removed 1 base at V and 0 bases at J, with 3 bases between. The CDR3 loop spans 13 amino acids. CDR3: CASSLKSTDTQYF. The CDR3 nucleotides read TGCGCCAGCAGCTTGAAGAGCACAGATACGCAGTATTTT.

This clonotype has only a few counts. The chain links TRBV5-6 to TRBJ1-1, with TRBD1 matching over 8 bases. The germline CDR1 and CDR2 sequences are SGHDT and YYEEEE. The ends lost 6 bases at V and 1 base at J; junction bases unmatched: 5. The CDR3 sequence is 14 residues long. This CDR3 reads CASIPDRGNTEAFF. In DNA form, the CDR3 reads TGTGCCAGCATCCCCGACAGGGGGAACACTGAAGCTTTCTTT.

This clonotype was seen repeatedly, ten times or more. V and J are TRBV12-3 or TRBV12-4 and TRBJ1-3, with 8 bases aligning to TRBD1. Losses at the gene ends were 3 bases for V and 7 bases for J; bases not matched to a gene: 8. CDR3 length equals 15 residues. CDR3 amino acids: CASSFKQGVKNTIYF. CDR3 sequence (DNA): TGTGCCAGCAGTTTTAAACAGGGGGTGAAGAACACCATATATTTT.

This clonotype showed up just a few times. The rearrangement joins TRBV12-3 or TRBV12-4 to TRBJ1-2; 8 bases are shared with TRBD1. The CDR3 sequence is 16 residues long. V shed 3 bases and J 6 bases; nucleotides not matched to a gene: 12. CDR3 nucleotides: TGTGCCAGCAGTTTTCGGCCCGACAGGGGCCCCAATGGCTACACCTTC. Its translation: CASSFRPDRGPNGYTF.

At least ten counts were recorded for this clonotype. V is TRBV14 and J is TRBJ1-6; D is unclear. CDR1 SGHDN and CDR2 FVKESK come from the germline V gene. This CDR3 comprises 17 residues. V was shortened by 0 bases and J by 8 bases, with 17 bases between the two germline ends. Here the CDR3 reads CASSQEFPGGWDSPLHF. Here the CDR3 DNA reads TGTGCCAGCAGCCAAGAATTCCCGGGAGGATGGGATTCACCCCTCCACTTT.

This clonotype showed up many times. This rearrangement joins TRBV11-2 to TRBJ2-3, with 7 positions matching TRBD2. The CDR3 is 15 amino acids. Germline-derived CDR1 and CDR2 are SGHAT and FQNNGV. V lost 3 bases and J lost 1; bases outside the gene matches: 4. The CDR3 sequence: CASSFIRGGTDTQYF. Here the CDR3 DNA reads TGTGCCAGCAGCTTCATCCGGGGGGGCACAGATACGCAGTATTTT.

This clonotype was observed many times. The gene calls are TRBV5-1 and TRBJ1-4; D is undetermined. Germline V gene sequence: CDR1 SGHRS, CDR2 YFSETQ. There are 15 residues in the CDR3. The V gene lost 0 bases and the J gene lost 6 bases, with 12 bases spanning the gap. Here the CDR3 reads CASSLGPRIYEKLFF. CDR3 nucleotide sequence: TGCGCCAGCAGCTTGGGGCCCAGGATATATGAAAAACTGTTTTTT.

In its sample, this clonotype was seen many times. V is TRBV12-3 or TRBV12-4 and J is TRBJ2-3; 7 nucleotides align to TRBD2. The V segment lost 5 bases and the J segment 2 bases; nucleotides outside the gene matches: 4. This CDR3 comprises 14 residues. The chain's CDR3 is CASSGDYHTDTQYF. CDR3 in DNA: TGTGCCAGCAGTGGGGACTACCACACAGATACGCAGTATTTT.

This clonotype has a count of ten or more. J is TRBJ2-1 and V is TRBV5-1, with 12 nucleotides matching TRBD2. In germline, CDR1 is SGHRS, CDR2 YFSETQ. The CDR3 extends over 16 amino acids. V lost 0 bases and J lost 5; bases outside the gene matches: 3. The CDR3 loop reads CASSLGTSGKNNEQFF. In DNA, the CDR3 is TGCGCCAGCAGCTTGGGGACTAGCGGGAAGAACAATGAGCAGTTCTTC.

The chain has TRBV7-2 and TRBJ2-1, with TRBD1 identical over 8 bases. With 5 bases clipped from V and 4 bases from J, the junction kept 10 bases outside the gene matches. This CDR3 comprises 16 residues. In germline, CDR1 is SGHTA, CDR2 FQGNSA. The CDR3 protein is CASSPPQGARYNEQFF. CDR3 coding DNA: TGTGCCAGCAGCCCACCTCAGGGGGCGCGGTACAATGAGCAGTTCTTC.